One sample yielded the 25 T cell receptor beta chains listed below, sequenced in a study of blood T cell repertoires in COVID-19. Produced via immunoSEQ multiplex PCR; TCRdb's table is partial and in-frame only. Of 100,000 to 150,000 clones in the sample, roughly 86% were seen once. Sequencing was carried out using peripheral blood. Receptors originate from a woman in her 70s with COVID-19, enrolled during active disease.

V gene TRBV5-4 combines with J gene TRBJ2-5, with TRBD1 identical over 7 bases. The germline V gene encodes CDR1 SGHNT and CDR2 YYREEE (reference sequence). This CDR3 contains 15 residues. J lost 0 bases, V lost 3 bases, and 5 bases had no gene match. CDR3 residues: CASSSGQTYQETQYF. The CDR3 DNA follows: TGTGCCAGCAGCTCGGGACAGACGTACCAAGAGACCCAGTACTTC.

V usage is TRBV5-6 and J usage is TRBJ2-7; 8 bases are shared with TRBD1. The germline V gene encodes CDR1 SGHDT and CDR2 YYEEEE. V lost 4 bases to trimming and J lost 0 bases; unmatched junction nucleotides: 6. The CDR3 sequence is 15 residues long. The CDR3 is CASSGHQGASYEQYF. The CDR3 DNA reads as TGTGCCAGCAGCGGCCACCAGGGGGCCTCCTACGAGCAGTACTTC.

This clone is a singleton in its sample. The V gene is TRBV5-1, the J gene TRBJ1-2, with a possible D match to TRBD1 (6 bases). This CDR3 contains 14 residues. Trimming pared 0 bases from V and 7 bases from J, leaving 13 bases between. Per the germline V gene, CDR1 is SGHRS and CDR2 is YFSETQ. The chain's CDR3 is CASSLAGGQIGYTF. The CDR3 nucleotides read TGCGCCAGCAGCTTGGCCGGGGGGCAGATTGGCTACACCTTC.

The DNA of the CDR3 is TGTGCCACAACGAACCAGCGGGGTAGCACAGATACGCAGTATTTT. Protein product: CATTNQRGSTDTQYF. This rearrangement joins TRBV3-1 (or the pseudogene TRBV3-2) to TRBJ2-3; TRBD2 agrees at 7 bases. Trimming cost V 10 bases and J 0 bases; bases outside gene matches: 10. The CDR3 covers 15 residues. Germline assignment: CDR1 LGHDT and CDR2 YNNKEL (reference sequence).

V and J are TRBV19 and TRBJ2-5, with D possibly TRBD2 on 6 matching bases. V was clipped by 3 bases and J by 1 base, with 12 bases between them. The V gene's germline CDR1 is LNHDA and CDR2 SQIVND (reference sequence). This CDR3 region has 15 residues. CDR3 sequence reads: CASSISGSGQETQYF. In DNA, the CDR3 is TGTGCCAGTAGTATTAGCGGTAGCGGCCAAGAGACCCAGTACTTC.

The genes are TRBV18 and TRBJ1-3; TRBD1 agrees at 8 bases. This CDR3 spans 16 amino acids. V lost 4 bases and J lost 1; bases outside the gene matches: 6. The germline V gene has CDR1 KGHSH and CDR2 LQKENI. The CDR3 region is CASSHPNRGSGNTIYF. The CDR3 DNA is TGTGCCAGCTCACACCCCAACAGGGGGTCTGGAAACACCATATATTTT.

This chain uses TRBV27 with TRBJ2-7; D may be TRBD1 (5 bases). The ends were cut back, 5 bases at V and 4 bases at J, with 15 bases in the middle. The CDR3 spans 14 residues. From germline, CDR1 is MNHEY and CDR2 SMNVEV (reference sequence). The CDR3 DNA sequence: TGTGCCAGCAGTAACCAGGGTTTGTTTTACGAGCAGTACTTC. Translated: CASSNQGLFYEQYF.

The chain uses TRBV28 and TRBJ1-1; unclear D gene. This CDR3 has 13 amino acids. The germline V and J ends were trimmed by 6 bases and 3 bases, with 11 bases remaining between them. Germline V gene lookup returns CDR1 MDHEN and CDR2 SYDVKM. This CDR3 reads CASRWRRDTEAFF. As DNA, the CDR3 is TGTGCCAGCAGGTGGAGGAGGGACACTGAAGCTTTCTTT.

The genes are TRBV28 and TRBJ1-3; D is possibly TRBD1 (5 bases). The germline V and J ends were trimmed by 1 base and 4 bases, with 8 bases remaining between them. The V gene's germline CDR1 is MDHEN and CDR2 SYDVKM. CDR3 length equals 14 residues. The CDR3 DNA is TGTGCCAGCAGTTTATCAGGGCTCGGAAACACCATATATTTT. It is translated as CASSLSGLGNTIYF. Full variable domain (rest looked up from reference TRBV28 and TRBJ1-3): DVKVTQSSRYLVKRTGEKVFLECVQDMDHENMFWYRQDPGLGLRLIYFSYDVKMKEKGDIPEGYSVSREKKERFSLILESASTNQTSMYLCASSLSGLGNTIYFGEGSWLTVV.

V is TRBV11-2 and J is TRBJ2-7; 8 bases agree with TRBD1. The CDR3 totals 14 residues. The trim removed 5 bases at V and 1 base at J, leaving 4 bases unmatched. Per the germline V gene, CDR1 is SGHAT and CDR2 is FQNNGV. The CDR3 region has the DNA TGTGCCAGCAGCCTAAGGGACAGGTCCTACGAGCAGTACTTC. Protein product: CASSLRDRSYEQYF.

The V gene is TRBV7-9, the J gene TRBJ2-7; a possible D gene is TRBD1 (6 bases). The CDR3 totals 13 residues. Between the trimmed V and J ends, which lost 5 bases and 4 bases, there was a span of 12 bases. CDR1 is SEHNR, CDR2 FQNEAQ, per germline (reference sequence). The CDR3 DNA is TGTGCCAGCAGCCCAGGGGTGGGGTACGAGCAGTACTTC. Its translation is CASSPGVGYEQYF.

This CDR3 is CASGDDGAGTYEQYF. CDR3 bases: TGTGCCAGCGGGGATGATGGGGCGGGGACCTACGAGCAGTACTTC. J is TRBJ2-7 and V is TRBV3-1 (or the pseudogene TRBV3-2), with a tentative D call TRBD2 (6 bases). Per germline, CDR1 LGHDT and CDR2 YNNKEL (reference sequence). The length of the CDR3 is 15 residues. V lost 8 bases and J 2 bases, leaving 19 bases between the germline ends.

This chain links TRBV7-8 with TRBJ2-3, with TRBD2 as a possible D gene (5 bases). This CDR3 is built from 15 residues. The germline CDR1 and CDR2 sequences are SGHVS and FQNEAQ. Between the trimmed V and J ends, which lost 2 bases and 2 bases, there was a span of 11 bases. The CDR3 DNA reads as TGTGCCAGCAGCTTATCCTCCGGGAACACAGATACGCAGTATTTT. It specifies CASSLSSGNTDTQYF.

The chain recombines TRBV28 with TRBJ2-7; no clear D. Germline-derived CDR1 and CDR2 are MDHEN and SYDVKM. The germline V and J ends were trimmed by 5 bases and 2 bases, with 13 bases remaining between them. This CDR3 is built from 14 residues. CDR3 bases: TGTGCCAGCAGTCCTCACACGAATCCCTACGAGCAGTACTTC. Translation gives CASSPHTNPYEQYF.

The chain joins TRBV2 to TRBJ1-2; D gene uncertain. The CDR3 length is 14 residues. Germline loops: CDR1 SNHLY, CDR2 FYNNEI. V lost 8 bases and J 5 bases, leaving 18 bases between the germline ends. The CDR3, as DNA: TGTGCCAGCCCCAATGCGGGAAAGAAGTATGGCTACACCTTC. Its translation: CASPNAGKKYGYTF.

CDR3 sequence: CASRMRGQGNSPLHF. The CDR3 region has the DNA TGTGCCAGCAGGATGCGGGGACAGGGGAATTCACCCCTCCACTTT. This sequence joins TRBV6-5 and TRBJ1-6; 10 nucleotides match TRBD1. Unmatched junction bases numbered 6, after V lost 6 bases and J lost 7 bases. This CDR3 spans 15 amino acids. Per the germline V gene, CDR1 is MNHEY and CDR2 is SVGAGI.

This clone was detected a few times. The chain carries TRBV10-2 and TRBJ2-1; 11 bases align to TRBD1. V gave up 6 bases and J gave up 7 bases; unmatched junction bases: 14. Germline V gene data show CDR1 as WSHSY and CDR2 as SAAADI. CDR3 length equals 17 residues. The CDR3: CASRPRTGGNTVNEQFF. CDR3 bases: TGCGCCAGCAGGCCCAGGACAGGGGGCAATACGGTAAATGAGCAGTTCTTC.

The chain uses TRBV29-1 and TRBJ1-1; D call uncertain. The germline CDR1 and CDR2 sequences are SQVTM and ANQGSEA. The CDR3 has 10 amino acids. The CDR3 protein is CSAFRGEAFF. DNA for the CDR3: TGCAGTGCCTTCAGAGGTGAAGCTTTCTTT. The variable domain in full, with the rest retrieved from reference TRBV29-1 and TRBJ1-1, is SAVISQKPSRDICQRGTSLTIQCQVDSQVTMMFWYRQQPGQSLTLIATANQGSEATYESGFVIDKFPISRPNLTFSTLTVSNMSPEDSSIYLCSAFRGEAFFGQGTRLTVV.

The chain carries TRBV19 and TRBJ2-7, with D possibly being TRBD2 (5 bases). The CDR3 has 16 residues. Trimming left V 5 bases short and J 3 bases short, with 20 bases between. The germline V gene encodes CDR1 LNHDA and CDR2 SQIVND (reference sequence). CDR3 in DNA: TGTGCCAGTAGTCCCAGCGGTGCAGTCTTCTACTACGAGCAGTACTTC. It specifies CASSPSGAVFYYEQYF.

The CDR3 loop reads CASSQTTDSYGYTF. The CDR3 nucleotides are TGTGCCAGCAGCCAAACCACCGACAGCTATGGCTACACCTTC. The chain is built from TRBV3-1 (or the pseudogene TRBV3-2) and TRBJ1-2, with a weak D call TRBD1 (5 bases). The germline gives CDR1 LGHDT, CDR2 YNNKEL (reference sequence). V was cut by 2 bases and J by 4 bases, with 11 bases left in between. The CDR3 has 14 residues.

J is TRBJ2-2 and V is TRBV3-1 (or the pseudogene TRBV3-2), with D unclear. V was shortened by 3 bases and J by 0 bases, with 11 bases between the two germline ends. CDR3 length equals 16 residues. The germline CDR1 and CDR2 sequences are LGHDT and YNNKEL (reference sequence). CDR3 coding DNA: TGTGCCAGCAGCCAGGCAACGGGTGCGAACACCGGGGAGCTGTTTTTT. This codes for CASSQATGANTGELFF.

This chain connects TRBV27 to TRBJ2-1, with 9 bases matching TRBD1. CDR3 length: 15 residues. The V gene end was trimmed by 4 bases and the J gene end by 7 bases; junction bases not matched to a gene: 8. Germline V lookup: CDR1 MNHEY, CDR2 SMNVEV (reference sequence). This chain's CDR3 is CASSSPGQGLNEQFF. CDR3 coding DNA: TGTGCCAGCAGTTCTCCGGGACAGGGATTGAATGAGCAGTTCTTC.

V gene TRBV6-5 combines with J gene TRBJ2-2, with a weak D call TRBD1 (6 bases). The V end lost 6 bases, the J end lost 0 bases, and 11 bases lay between the germline ends. Germline CDR1 reads MNHEY; CDR2 reads SVGAGI. This CDR3 is 15 amino acids long. CDR3 DNA sequence: TGTGCCAGCAGCGATGGACAGACGAACACCGGGGAGCTGTTTTTT. It yields the protein CASSDGQTNTGELFF.

V and J are TRBV2 and TRBJ1-5; D may be TRBD1 (5 bases). V was trimmed by 6 bases and J by 1 base, leaving 10 bases between them. Germline CDR1 reads SNHLY; CDR2 reads FYNNEI. The CDR3 covers 14 residues. CDR3 in amino acids: CASRQGESNQPQHF. CDR3 nucleotides: TGTGCCAGCAGGCAGGGTGAGAGCAATCAGCCCCAGCATTTT.

V is TRBV28 and J is TRBJ2-7, with D maybe TRBD2 (6 bases). Deletions cut 4 bases from V and 3 bases from J, with 13 bases between. This CDR3 spans 14 amino acids. Germline lookup yields CDR1 MDHEN and CDR2 SYDVKM. CDR3 region: CASSSVGGNYEQYF. CDR3 in DNA: TGTGCCAGCAGTTCGGTGGGGGGAAACTACGAGCAGTACTTC.